A selection of T cell receptor beta chains follows, all from one sample in a study of blood T cell repertoires in COVID-19. Repertoires were generated with immunoSEQ multiplex PCR, while TCRdb's copy carries only in-frame clones and drops some. The table has some 400,000 clones, around 87% seen once. The sample comprised PBMCs or T cells enriched from blood (not recorded which). The receptors derive from a man younger than 45 who had recovered from COVID-19. Both conserved end residues are part of each CDR3.

CDR3aa | j_gene | v_gene
CATGQGNTEAFF | TRBJ1-1 | TRBV10-3
CASSQDGQGYNSPLHF | TRBJ1-6 | TRBV4-2
CASSTGGSGNTIYF | TRBJ1-3 | TRBV6-5
CASSLQGAYGYTF | TRBJ1-2 | TRBV7-2
CASSLGGDSANEKLFF | TRBJ1-4 | TRBV5-1
CASSQDRGGLEKLFF | TRBJ1-4 | TRBV4-3
CASSQSRQGRGNTIYF | TRBJ1-3 | TRBV23-1
CSVVLAGEYEQYF | TRBJ2-7 | TRBV29-1
CASSPWTGPNEKLFF | TRBJ1-4 | TRBV2
CASSESSAGGPGPSSYNEQFF | TRBJ2-1 | TRBV10-1
CAIRGQGGSPLHF | TRBJ1-6 | TRBV10-3
CASSTDTGTHPYNSPLHF | TRBJ1-6 | TRBV6-4
CASSLYRGSYEQYF | TRBJ2-7 | TRBV6-5
CASSRDSYEQYF | TRBJ2-7 | TRBV12-3/TRBV12-4
CASIPTVTGELFF | TRBJ2-2 | TRBV5-5
CASSLGTGDTEAFF | TRBJ1-1 | TRBV7-9
CASSPRPAGPETDTQYF | TRBJ2-3 | TRBV7-9
CASSYGPLSGELFF | TRBJ2-2 | TRBV6-5
CASSRSDRGYGYTF | TRBJ1-2 | TRBV6-6
CASSRGQTLNYGYTF | TRBJ1-2 | TRBV6-5
CASSVEAGASGAQYF | TRBJ2-5 | TRBV2
CASTQTGYSPLHF | TRBJ1-6 | TRBV6-6
CASSHDITGGIGYGYTF | TRBJ1-2 | TRBV7-9
CASSVAPTTSTDTQYF | TRBJ2-3 | TRBV9
CAISASPRGRVGNEQYF | TRBJ2-7 | TRBV10-3
CASSAGTGLPQRSRAVGVNTEAFF | TRBJ1-1 | TRBV18
CSVERGGSSYNEQFF | TRBJ2-1 | TRBV29-1
CATGLDRGEKLFF | TRBJ1-4 | TRBV10-3
CASSLGAGQGMDGYTF | TRBJ1-2 | TRBV7-9
CASSEDRLPTTDTQYF | TRBJ2-3 | TRBV2
CASSPGQGVMSLHF | TRBJ1-6 | TRBV6-5
CASSVATGAFERSPLHF | TRBJ1-6 | TRBV9
CAKEPNTGELFF | TRBJ2-2 | TRBV5-8
CASSPGTADYGYTF | TRBJ1-2 | TRBV7-8
CASSDFRVDQPQHF | TRBJ1-5 | TRBV5-8
CASSPQGAATDTQYF | TRBJ2-3 | TRBV6-5
CASSLDGGRPTNYGYTF | TRBJ1-2 | TRBV5-1
CASSPSSPREPQHF | TRBJ1-5 | TRBV7-2
CATDVIQGYTF | TRBJ1-2 | TRBV12-3/TRBV12-4
CASSPGVGGVYTF | TRBJ1-2 | TRBV18
CASSGDRVNQPQHF | TRBJ1-5 | TRBV2
CASSHRGVNTEAFF | TRBJ1-1 | TRBV14
CAWTRLTGQGYTGELFF | TRBJ2-2 | TRBV30
CSVAIAENYGYTF | TRBJ1-2 | TRBV29-1
CASSLQGYEAFF | TRBJ1-1 | TRBV5-1
CASSLAREGGSEKLFF | TRBJ1-4 | TRBV7-8
CAPPSGEAFF | TRBJ1-1 | TRBV5-3
CASSQSLAARQETQYF | TRBJ2-5 | TRBV3-1/TRBV3-2
CASSEAWQMNTEAFF | TRBJ1-1 | TRBV2
CASSLGQGLGNTIYF | TRBJ1-3 | TRBV5-5